This paragraph reports one T cell receptor beta chain. The record originates from a study of blood T cells in healthy people across ages. Germline V CDR1 and CDR2: MNHEY, SMNVEV (reference sequence). The ends lost 6 bases at V and 7 bases at J; junction bases unmatched: 5. The CDR3 covers 12 residues. The authors ran a second PCR of about 7 to 11 cycles using a sample-barcoded 5' primer and a J-beta primer mix. TCRdb re-called the 5' RACE reads through MiXCR, storing one row per CDR3 protein. The repertoire consists of hundreds of thousands of distinct CDR3 sequences, with roughly 56% occurring once and the leading ten covering approximately 24%.

The sequencing input was blood. The TCR was taken from a man in his forties or fifties in good health. This sequence joins TRBV27 and TRBJ1-2; 7 positions agree with TRBD1. CDR3 in amino acids: CASRQTGVGYTF. In DNA form, the CDR3 reads TGTGCCAGCAGACAAACAGGGGTTGGCTACACCTTC.